The 14 T cell receptor beta chains below come from one sample, sequenced in a study of post-analysis software for immune sequencing data. Antigens of these TCRs are unknown. Study-level findings and limits: Elevated frequency relative to controls characterized roughly 5 TRBV segments in patients, TRBV5-6, TRBV5-1 and TRBV20-1 among them.

Built from TCR beta cDNA, the libraries had unique molecular identifiers in them. TCRdb reprocessed the PCR reads with MiXCR, giving one entry per CDR3 protein. Among a few hundred thousand distinct CDR3 sequences, 30% to 45% were seen once, and the ten largest hold around an eighth. The sample consisted of blood. The receptors were sampled from a girl between 10 and 17 years old with multiple sclerosis.

A few counts support this clonotype. The gene calls are TRBV5-6 and TRBJ1-2, with a tentative D call TRBD1 (6 bases). V lost 0 bases and J 8 bases, leaving 17 bases between the germline ends. The CDR3 length is 15 residues. Germline V CDR1 and CDR2: SGHDT, YYEEEE. Here the CDR3 reads CASSLGRQALWGYTF. CDR3 DNA: TGTGCCAGCAGCTTGGGACGACAGGCCCTCTGGGGCTACACCTTC.

This clonotype was seen a handful of times. The rearrangement uses TRBV7-8 and TRBJ2-1; D unclear. From germline, CDR1 is SGHVS and CDR2 FQNEAQ. The V end lost 7 bases, the J end lost 5 bases, and 18 bases lay between the germline ends. The CDR3 totals 15 residues. DNA for the CDR3: TGTGCCAGCACATTTGGACCCGACAAGCACAATGAGCAGTTCTTC. It codes for CASTFGPDKHNEQFF.

The rearrangement joins TRBV7-9 to TRBJ2-1; TRBD1 or TRBD2 may be the D gene (5 bases each). This CDR3 is 13 amino acids long. Trimming took 5 bases from V and 15 from J, leaving 20 bases between them. From germline, CDR1 is SEHNR and CDR2 FQNEAQ (reference sequence). The CDR3 DNA sequence: TGTGCCAGCAGCCCGCCGGGGCAGGGTTGGCGGTTCTTC. Protein sequence: CASSPPGQGWRFF.

The V gene is TRBV20-1, the J gene TRBJ2-3; 9 positions agree with TRBD2. The junction had 5 bases not matched to a gene; V was cut back by 5 bases and J by 2 bases. The CDR3 totals 14 residues. Germline V lookup: CDR1 DFQATT, CDR2 SNEGSKA (reference sequence). The CDR3: CSARRGGVTDTQYF. CDR3 DNA sequence: TGCAGTGCTCGGCGGGGGGGCGTCACAGATACGCAGTATTTT.

V is TRBV20-1 and J is TRBJ2-7; TRBD1 agrees at 9 bases. The CDR3 is 14 amino acids. CDR1 is DFQATT and CDR2 is SNEGSKA in the germline V gene (reference sequence). V gave up 3 bases and J gave up 0 bases; unmatched junction bases: 3. The CDR3 region is CSARGQGFSYEQYF. CDR3 bases: TGCAGTGCTAGGGGACAGGGCTTCTCCTACGAGCAGTACTTC.

This chain joins TRBV6-5 and TRBJ1-6; TRBD1 matches 8 bases. Germline CDR1 MNHEY, CDR2 SVGAGI. Trimming at V came to 7 bases and at J to 7 bases, leaving 3 bases not matched to a gene. This CDR3 is 13 amino acids long. DNA of the CDR3: TGTGCCAGCAAGGGACAGGCGAATTCACCCCTCCACTTT. This codes for CASKGQANSPLHF.

The CDR3 DNA is TGTGCCAGCTCACCCGGACAGTCAGATACGCAGTATTTT. Amino acid sequence: CASSPGQSDTQYF. The chain employs TRBV18 and TRBJ2-3; D may be TRBD1 (6 bases). Trimming took 3 bases from V and 4 from J, leaving 8 bases between them. Per the germline V gene, CDR1 is KGHSH and CDR2 is LQKENI. The CDR3 has 13 residues.

The chain carries TRBV5-1 and TRBJ1-6; TRBD1 might be the D (5 bases). This CDR3 has 12 residues. Germline V CDR1 and CDR2: SGHRS, YFSETQ. V lost 6 bases to trimming and J lost 8 bases, with 9 bases between them. The CDR3 DNA is TGCGCCAGCAAGCGAGGGGATTCACCCCTCCACTTT. Its translation is CASKRGDSPLHF.

Only a few counts were recorded for this clonotype. The chain carries TRBV7-9 and TRBJ1-5, with D unresolved. The CDR3 runs to 15 residues. The V gene lost 9 bases and the J gene lost 0 bases, with 15 bases spanning the gap. CDR1 and CDR2 (germline): SEHNR, FQNEAQ (reference sequence). The CDR3 is CASSFGLDSNQPQHF. The CDR3 DNA reads as TGTGCCAGTTCCTTTGGCCTCGATAGCAATCAGCCCCAGCATTTT. The complete variable domain, with remaining parts taken from reference TRBV7-9 and TRBJ1-5, reads DTGVSQNPRHKITKRGQNVTFRCDPISEHNRLYWYRQTLGQGPEFLTYFQNEAQLEKSRLLSDRFSAERPKGSFSTLEIQRTEQGDSAMYLCASSFGLDSNQPQHFGDGTRLSIL.

This clonotype was seen just once. The chain links TRBV19 to TRBJ1-1; 7 nucleotides agree with TRBD1. CDR3 length: 15 residues. Germline V gives CDR1 LNHDA, CDR2 SQIVND (reference sequence). Trimming cost V 6 bases and J 8 bases; bases outside gene matches: 15. The chain's CDR3 is CASSTSGQLHGEAFF. The CDR3 nucleotides are TGTGCCAGTAGCACCTCGGGACAGCTACATGGGGAAGCTTTCTTT.

A few counts support this clonotype. This rearrangement joins TRBV20-1 to TRBJ2-1; D remains ambiguous. The CDR3 has 11 amino acids. The V and J ends lost 5 bases and 4 bases respectively, with 6 bases between them. Per the germline V gene, CDR1 is DFQATT and CDR2 is SNEGSKA (reference sequence). The CDR3 sequence is CSADSYNEQFF. DNA of the CDR3: TGCAGTGCTGATTCTTACAATGAGCAGTTCTTC.

The chain combines TRBV29-1 with TRBJ2-7; 8 bases are a match to TRBD1. Trimming cost V 4 bases and J 3 bases; bases outside gene matches: 8. The CDR3 is 14 residues long. Germline CDR1 reads SQVTM; CDR2 reads ANQGSEA. CDR3 sequence: CSVAPQGTGYEQYF. CDR3 in DNA: TGCAGCGTTGCCCCCCAGGGGACAGGCTACGAGCAGTACTTC.

The chain is built from TRBV12-3 or TRBV12-4 and TRBJ2-1; maybe TRBD1 (5 bases). The CDR3 loop spans 15 amino acids. Between the trimmed V and J ends, which lost 5 bases and 0 bases, there was a span of 11 bases. CDR3 sequence reads: CASSPGPSSYNEQFF. The CDR3 bases are TGTGCCAGCAGTCCAGGGCCCAGCTCCTACAATGAGCAGTTCTTC.

V usage is TRBV24-1 and J usage is TRBJ2-1, with D maybe TRBD2 (7 bases). The CDR3 length is 16 residues. Trimming pared 1 base from V and 7 bases from J, leaving 16 bases between. The germline CDR1 and CDR2 sequences are KGHDR and SFDVKD. The CDR3 coding sequence is TGTGCCACCAGTGATTTAAAGGGGGGGTTCGTGAATGAGCAGTTCTTC. This encodes CATSDLKGGFVNEQFF.